This T cell receptor beta chain was captured in a study of human T cells and chemical hapten exposure. MiXCR was run by TCRdb on the RACE reads, yielding one entry per CDR3 protein. The sample shows 300,000 to 350,000 distinct CDR3 sequences, around 7% of them seen only once. The V gene lost 6 bases and the J gene lost 7 bases, with 10 bases spanning the gap. This CDR3 has 13 residues. The time point: patch test 1, 2 weeks after DPC sensitization. Noted treatment: therapeutic diphenylcyclopropenone sensitization with weekly scalp DPC. This clonotype was seen at least ten times. V and J are TRBV12-3 or TRBV12-4 and TRBJ1-6; D ambiguous. The sample was whole blood, taken in connection with sensitization to the hapten diphenylcyclopropenone (DPC). The clonotype was recovered from a woman aged 18-29 years with alopecia areata. Some clones in this sample may be carry-over from other donors' samples. The CDR3 loop reads CASSRTDNSPLHF. The DNA of the CDR3 is TGTGCCAGCAGCCGAACGGACAATTCACCCCTCCACTTT.